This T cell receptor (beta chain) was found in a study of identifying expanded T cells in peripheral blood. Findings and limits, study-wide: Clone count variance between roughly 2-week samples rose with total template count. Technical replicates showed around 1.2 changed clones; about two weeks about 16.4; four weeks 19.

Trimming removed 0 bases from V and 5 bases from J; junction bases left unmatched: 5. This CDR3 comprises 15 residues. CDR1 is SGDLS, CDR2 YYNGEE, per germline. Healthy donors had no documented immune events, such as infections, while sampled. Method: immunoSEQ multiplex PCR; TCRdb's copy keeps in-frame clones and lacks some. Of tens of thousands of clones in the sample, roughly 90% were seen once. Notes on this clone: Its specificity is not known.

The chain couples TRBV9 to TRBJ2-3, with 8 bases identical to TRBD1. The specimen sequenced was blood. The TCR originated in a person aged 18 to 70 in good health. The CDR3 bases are TGTGCCAGCAGCGTAGGGGCGGGACAGGTAGATACGCAGTATTTT. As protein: CASSVGAGQVDTQYF.